This T cell receptor beta chain derives from a study of T-cell memory formation after mild COVID-19. Background on the study: Among the donors, TCR clusters were largely specific to each donor. Study-level results: The finding that pre-infection memory included some responding clones suggested that cross-reactive memory joined.

This clonotype appeared a few times. The antigen is undetermined. Germline CDR1 SQVTM, CDR2 ANQGSEA. CDR3 length: 15 amino acids. V lost 6 bases to trimming and J lost 5 bases; unmatched junction nucleotides: 15. TCRdb used MiXCR to reprocess the 5' RACE reads, holding one entry per CDR3 protein. In the table there are 500,000 to 550,000 distinct CDR3 sequences, around 20% of which are singletons. The receptor was isolated from an adult woman who had mild COVID-19 (a few samples of this study predate the infection). Cell type and time point are not known. The rearrangement joins TRBV29-1 to TRBJ1-2; 7 bases are shared with TRBD1. The source material was PBMCs or a T cell subset sorted from them (not recorded which). The CDR3 DNA reads TGCAGCGTGGAGGGGGCGGAACACCCTCTTTATGGCTACACCTTC. As protein: CSVEGAEHPLYGYTF.